This T cell receptor (beta chain) emerged from a study of early T cells in non-severe SARS-CoV-2 infection. Overall study context: The chains were unpaired, and the sequenced material was bulk RNA from unsorted whole blood.

Points from the study as a whole: The study's VDJdb matching favored anti-spike CD8 responses and missed private and CD4 specificities.

Unique molecular identifiers (one per individual cDNA molecule) were attached. TCRdb re-called the 5' RACE reads through MiXCR, storing one row per CDR3 protein. This sample yields some 60,000 distinct CDR3 sequences, of which roughly 10% are seen a single time; 8.5% to 9% belongs to the top ten. This clonotype was seen many times. Its antigen is currently unknown. The CDR3 is made up of 13 amino acids. Germline V gene lookup returns CDR1 MNHEY and CDR2 SMNVEV (reference sequence). V was shortened by 3 bases and J by 8 bases, with 13 bases between the two germline ends. Material for sequencing was whole blood. This receptor was taken from an adult who was a healthcare worker with PCR-confirmed SARS-CoV-2 infection or an uninfected control (not recorded which). The chain is built from TRBV27 and TRBJ2-5; D remains ambiguous. The CDR3 is CASSFTRVGTQYF. DNA for the CDR3: TGTGCCAGCAGTTTCACTCGAGTTGGTACCCAGTACTTC.